Here is one TCR beta chain with its context. What it binds is unknown. Trimming took off 3 bases at V and 7 bases at J, with 10 bases between the two ends. Germline lookup yields CDR1 SGHRS and CDR2 YFSETQ. This CDR3 has 13 residues. Clones were sequenced by immunoSEQ multiplex PCR, and TCRdb holds only the in-frame ones, with some missing. The sample lists some 53,000 clones; about 86% were seen once. These data belong to a study of T cells after posttransplantation cyclophosphamide. The study, taken as a whole, reports: TRB clonality was highly associated with recipient CMV seropositivity and reactivation. Donor CD8+ memory clones often dominated recipient blood repertoires at later times. Blood and skin or GI T cell repertoires showed limited TRB overlap.

The receptor's source is a man between 25 and 39 years old with a blood cancer, CMV-positive, and with a related stem cell donor. Sequencing input: PBMCs. The chain carries TRBV5-1 and TRBJ2-2; TRBD2 is a possible D gene (5 bases). This CDR3 is CASSSREYGELFF. DNA of the CDR3: TGCGCCAGCAGCTCGAGGGAATACGGGGAGCTGTTTTTT.